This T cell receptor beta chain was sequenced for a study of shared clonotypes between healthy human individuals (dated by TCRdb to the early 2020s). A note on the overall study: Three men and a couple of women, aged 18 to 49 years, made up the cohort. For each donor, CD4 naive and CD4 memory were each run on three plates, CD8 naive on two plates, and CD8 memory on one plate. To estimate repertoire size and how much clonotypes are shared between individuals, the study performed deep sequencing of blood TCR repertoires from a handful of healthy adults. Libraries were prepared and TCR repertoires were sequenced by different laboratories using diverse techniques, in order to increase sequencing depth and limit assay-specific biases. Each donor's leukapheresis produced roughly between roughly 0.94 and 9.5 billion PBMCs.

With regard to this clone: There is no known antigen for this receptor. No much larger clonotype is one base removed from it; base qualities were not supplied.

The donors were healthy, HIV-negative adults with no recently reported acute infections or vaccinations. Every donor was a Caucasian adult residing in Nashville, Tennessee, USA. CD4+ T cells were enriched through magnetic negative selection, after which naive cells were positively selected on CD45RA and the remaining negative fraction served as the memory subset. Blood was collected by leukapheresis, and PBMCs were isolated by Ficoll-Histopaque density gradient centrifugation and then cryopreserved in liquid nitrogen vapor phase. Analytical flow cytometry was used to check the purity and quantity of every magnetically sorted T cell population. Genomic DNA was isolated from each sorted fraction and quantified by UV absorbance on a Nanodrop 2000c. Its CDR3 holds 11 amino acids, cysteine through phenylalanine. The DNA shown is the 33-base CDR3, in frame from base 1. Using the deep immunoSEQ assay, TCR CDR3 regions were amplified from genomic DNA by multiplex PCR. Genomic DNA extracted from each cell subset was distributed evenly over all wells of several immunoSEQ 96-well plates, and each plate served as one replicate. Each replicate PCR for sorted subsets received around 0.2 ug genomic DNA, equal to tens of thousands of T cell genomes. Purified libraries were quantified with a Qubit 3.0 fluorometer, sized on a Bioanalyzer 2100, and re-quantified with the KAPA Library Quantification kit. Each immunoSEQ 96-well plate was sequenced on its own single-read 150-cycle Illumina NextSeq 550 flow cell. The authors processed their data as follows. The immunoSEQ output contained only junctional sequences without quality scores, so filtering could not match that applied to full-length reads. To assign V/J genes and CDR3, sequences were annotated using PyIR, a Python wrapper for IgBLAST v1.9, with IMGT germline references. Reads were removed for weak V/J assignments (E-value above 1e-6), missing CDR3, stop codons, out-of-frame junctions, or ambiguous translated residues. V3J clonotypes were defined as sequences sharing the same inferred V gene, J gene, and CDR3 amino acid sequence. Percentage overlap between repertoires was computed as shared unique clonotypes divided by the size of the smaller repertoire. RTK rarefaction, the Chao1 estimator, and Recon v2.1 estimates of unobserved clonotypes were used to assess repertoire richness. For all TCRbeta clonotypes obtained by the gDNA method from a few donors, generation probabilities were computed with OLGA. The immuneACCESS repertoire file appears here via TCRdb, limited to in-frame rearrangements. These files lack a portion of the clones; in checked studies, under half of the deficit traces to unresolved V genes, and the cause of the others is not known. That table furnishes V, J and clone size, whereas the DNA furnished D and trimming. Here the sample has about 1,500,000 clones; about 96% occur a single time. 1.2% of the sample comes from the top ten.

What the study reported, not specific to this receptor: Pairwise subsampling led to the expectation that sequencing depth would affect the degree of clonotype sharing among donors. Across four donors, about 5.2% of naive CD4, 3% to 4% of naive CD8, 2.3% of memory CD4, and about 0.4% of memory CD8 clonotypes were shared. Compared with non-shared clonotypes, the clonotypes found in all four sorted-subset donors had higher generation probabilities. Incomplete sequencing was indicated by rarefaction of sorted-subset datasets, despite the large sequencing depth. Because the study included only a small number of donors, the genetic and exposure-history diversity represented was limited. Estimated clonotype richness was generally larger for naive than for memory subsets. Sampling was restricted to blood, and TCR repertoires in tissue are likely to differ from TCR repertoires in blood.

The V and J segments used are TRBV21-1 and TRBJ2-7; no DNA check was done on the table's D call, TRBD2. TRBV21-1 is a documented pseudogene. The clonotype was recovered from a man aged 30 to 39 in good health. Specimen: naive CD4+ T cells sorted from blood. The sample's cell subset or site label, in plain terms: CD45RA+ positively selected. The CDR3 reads CASSKVYEQYF. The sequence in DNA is TGTGCCAGCAGCAAAGTATACGAGCAGTACTTC.